These 21 T cell receptor beta chains share one sample of origin, sequenced in a study of shared clonotypes between healthy human individuals. Naive CD8 cells lacked CD45RO and underwent positive selection for CCR7, leaving out terminally differentiated effector memory CD45RA+ cells. Some clones are missing from TCRdb's copy, which holds only in-frame ones; the method was immunoSEQ multiplex PCR. The repertoire has roughly 1,800,000 clones, about 95% of them found once; the top ten carry around 1.2%. The source material was naive CD8+ T cells sorted from blood. The receptors originated from a man between 18 and 35 years old in good health.

This clone showed up just once. The chain employs TRBV2 and TRBJ2-7, with 11 bases aligning to TRBD2. Trimming cost V 6 bases and J 2 bases; bases outside gene matches: 6. The germline gives CDR1 SNHLY, CDR2 FYNNEI. The CDR3 has 15 residues. CDR3: CASRPPGLAAYEQYF. As DNA, the CDR3 is TGTGCCAGCAGGCCGCCGGGACTAGCGGCCTACGAGCAGTACTTC.

The chain combines TRBV30 with TRBJ1-1; D remains unclear. This CDR3 is 12 amino acids long. V was cut by 1 base and J by 5 bases, with 8 bases left in between. Looked up from germline, CDR1 is GTSNPN and CDR2 is SVGIG (reference sequence). The CDR3, as DNA: TGTGCCTGGAGTGCTGGGTGGACTGAAGCTTTCTTT. Translated: CAWSAGWTEAFF.

In DNA form, the CDR3 reads TGCGCCAGCAGCCCGTACGGACAGGGAAGGGGGAACAATGAGCAGTTCTTC. Translated, it gives CASSPYGQGRGNNEQFF. The J gene is TRBJ2-1, the V gene TRBV5-1, with TRBD1 identical over 8 bases. With 4 bases clipped from V and 5 bases from J, the junction kept 14 bases outside the gene matches. From germline, CDR1 is SGHRS and CDR2 YFSETQ. CDR3 length: 17 residues.

The chain uses TRBV7-9 and TRBJ1-3; D is uncertain. The V end was cut by 5 bases, the J end by 4 bases, with 12 bases between. The CDR3 runs 14 residues. Germline CDR1 is SEHNR and CDR2 is FQNEAQ (reference sequence). The CDR3 DNA sequence: TGTGCCAGCAGCCCGATAAGTTCAGGAAACACCATATATTTT. It translates to CASSPISSGNTIYF.

V and J are TRBV13 and TRBJ2-7; no firm D call. Trimming left V 6 bases short and J 5 bases short, with 20 bases between. CDR3 length: 15 amino acids. Germline CDR1 reads PRHDT; CDR2 reads FYEKMQ (reference sequence). The CDR3 DNA follows: TGTGCCAGCAGTATTCAAGGGCTTCCGATCGACGAGCAGTACTTC. It encodes CASSIQGLPIDEQYF.

This sequence joins TRBV7-6 and TRBJ2-7; tentatively, D is TRBD1 or TRBD2 (5 bases each). The CDR3 is 15 residues long. Germline CDR1 is SGHVS and CDR2 is FNYEAQ. V shed 5 bases and J shed 1 base, with 15 bases lying between them. The CDR3 bases are TGTGCCAGCAGCATCTCCGGGACCGCTTCCTACGAGCAGTACTTC. This encodes CASSISGTASYEQYF. The whole variable domain, filled in from reference TRBV7-6 and TRBJ2-7, reads GAGVSQSPRYKVTKRGQDVALRCDPISGHVSLYWYRQALGQGPEFLTYFNYEAQQDKSGLPNDRFSAERPEGSISTLTIQRTEQRDSAMYRCASSISGTASYEQYFGPGTRLTVT.

This clone was seen once. This rearrangement joins TRBV11-1 to TRBJ2-2; the match to TRBD1 covers 7 bases. This CDR3 has 15 residues. Trimming at V came to 1 base and at J to 8 bases, leaving 7 bases not matched to a gene. Germline values: CDR1 SGHAT, CDR2 FQDESV (reference sequence). CDR3 nucleotide sequence: TGTGCCAGCAGCTTAGGACAGGGCGGTCTGGGGGAGCTGTTTTTT. Its translation: CASSLGQGGLGELFF.

The CDR3 DNA follows: TGTGCCAGCAGTGATCCGGTTGGGTACCTTGACACTGAAGCTTTCTTT. Its translation: CASSDPVGYLDTEAFF. The chain couples TRBV6-1 to TRBJ1-1; D is unresolved. The V gene lost 3 bases and the J gene lost 3 bases, with 17 bases spanning the gap. The CDR3 runs 16 residues. CDR1 and CDR2 from the germline V gene are MNHNS and SASEGT.

This clone is a singleton in its sample. This chain links TRBV9 with TRBJ2-3, with D perhaps assigned TRBD1 or TRBD2 (5 bases each). Deletions cut 1 base from V and 2 bases from J, with 11 bases between. Germline-derived CDR1 and CDR2 are SGDLS and YYNGEE. CDR3 size: 15 residues. As DNA, the CDR3 is TGTGCCAGCAGCGTATCAGCGGACATCACAGATACGCAGTATTTT. Translation gives CASSVSADITDTQYF. The entire variable domain, with the rest obtained from reference TRBV9 and TRBJ2-3, is as follows: DSGVTQTPKHLITATGQRVTLRCSPRSGDLSVYWYQQSLDQGLQFLIQYYNGEERAKGNILERFSAQQFPDLHSELNLSSLELGDSALYFCASSVSADITDTQYFGPGTRLTVL.

The chain has TRBV5-1 and TRBJ1-2, with D possibly TRBD1 on 5 matching bases. The CDR3 totals 14 residues. Germline CDR1 reads SGHRS; CDR2 reads YFSETQ. The V end lost 0 bases, the J end lost 2 bases, and 8 bases lay between the germline ends. CDR3 nucleotide sequence: TGCGCCAGCAGCTTGGGCAGGGTAAACTATGGCTACACCTTC. Translated, it gives CASSLGRVNYGYTF.

The chain is built from TRBV4-1 and TRBJ2-7; TRBD2 matches at 10 bases. CDR3 length: 17 residues. The germline CDR1 and CDR2 sequences are MGHRA and YSYEKL. After removal of 0 bases from V and 5 bases from J, the junction contained 10 bases not matched to a gene. In nucleotides, the CDR3 is TGCGCCAGCAGCCAAGATCGTGGCACTAGCGGGGTCGACGAGCAGTACTTC. It is translated as CASSQDRGTSGVDEQYF.

This clone was seen a handful of times. At the DNA level, this CDR3 is encoded by other sequences in the same sample as well. CDR3 bases: TGTGCCAGCAGCTTAGGGATGAACACTGAAGCTTTCTTT. Residues: CASSLGMNTEAFF. The chain carries TRBV7-9 and TRBJ1-1; D gene unclear. Trimming stripped 1 base from V and 0 bases from J, with 3 bases between. CDR3 length: 13 amino acids. Germline V gene lookup returns CDR1 SEHNR and CDR2 FQNEAQ (reference sequence). The full variable domain, with the rest looked up from reference TRBV7-9 and TRBJ1-1, is DTGVSQNPRHKITKRGQNVTFRCDPISEHNRLYWYRQTLGQGPEFLTYFQNEAQLEKSRLLSDRFSAERPKGSFSTLEIQRTEQGDSAMYLCASSLGMNTEAFFGQGTRLTVV.

About this clone: This is likely an artifact of a read error, given a far larger clone one base away. The same CDR3 can be traced to other DNA sequences in this sample. J is TRBJ2-3 and V is TRBV9; D not resolved. Germline V gene lookup returns CDR1 SGDLS and CDR2 YYNGEE. Deletions cut 4 bases from V and 3 bases from J, with 6 bases between. The CDR3 runs to 12 residues. CDR3 protein: CASSLGTDTQYF. Here the CDR3 DNA reads TGTGCCAGCAGCTTAGGGACAGATACGCAGTATTTT. The full variable domain, with the rest looked up from reference TRBV9 and TRBJ2-3, is DSGVTQTPKHLITATGQRVTLRCSPRSGDLSVYWYQQSLDQGLQFLIQYYNGEERAKGNILERFSAQQFPDLHSELNLSSLELGDSALYFCASSLGTDTQYFGPGTRLTVL.

Note on this clone: Additional DNA sequences in this sample encode the identical CDR3. CDR3 loop: CAWGTENSNQPQHF. CDR3 sequence (DNA): TGTGCCTGGGGGACTGAGAATAGCAATCAGCCCCAGCATTTT. The chain joins TRBV30 to TRBJ1-5, with a weak D call TRBD1 (5 bases). Germline V gene data show CDR1 as GTSNPN and CDR2 as SVGIG (reference sequence). V dropped 5 bases and J dropped 0 bases, with 11 bases sitting between them. CDR3 length: 14 amino acids.

The V and J genes are TRBV21-1 and TRBJ2-3; TRBD2, the table's D call, lacks a check against the DNA. TRBV21-1 is annotated as a pseudogene. CDR3 size: 20 residues. The chain's CDR3 is CASSSSVGLAGGNGTDTQYF. The CDR3 DNA follows: TGTGCCAGCAGCTCATCCGTGGGACTAGCGGGGGGTAATGGGACAGATACGCAGTATTTT.

V gene TRBV11-1 combines with J gene TRBJ2-7, with 9 nucleotides matching TRBD1. V shed 6 bases, J shed 9 bases, and the junction held 6 bases outside the gene matches. This CDR3 comprises 12 residues. Germline assignment: CDR1 SGHAT and CDR2 FQDESV (reference sequence). The CDR3 DNA reads as TGTGCCAGCAGTTTGGACAGGGGAGTGCAGTACTTC. This encodes CASSLDRGVQYF.

Concerning this clone: The same CDR3 arises from other DNA sequences in this sample as well. The rearrangement joins TRBV6-5 to TRBJ2-7; D not resolved. Germline V gene sequence: CDR1 MNHEY, CDR2 SVGAGI. The CDR3 sequence is 14 residues long. With 0 bases removed from V and 0 bases from J, the gap between germline ends came to 6 bases. CDR3 in DNA: TGTGCCAGCAGTTACTCTCGGAGCTCCTACGAGCAGTACTTC. Protein sequence: CASSYSRSSYEQYF.

The chain couples TRBV5-4 to TRBJ1-2; maybe TRBD1 (5 bases). The length of the CDR3 is 14 residues. V lost 0 bases, J lost 6 bases, and 12 bases lay in between. Germline assignment: CDR1 SGHNT and CDR2 YYREEE (reference sequence). CDR3 sequence reads: CASSLAAGRDGYTF. CDR3 coding DNA: TGTGCCAGCAGCTTGGCGGCAGGGCGCGATGGCTACACCTTC.

The rearrangement joins TRBV9 to TRBJ1-2; D is unresolved. The germline V gene has CDR1 SGDLS and CDR2 YYNGEE. The CDR3 length is 12 residues. V was clipped by 1 base and J by 2 bases, with 3 bases between them. The CDR3 DNA follows: TGTGCCAGCAGCGTACAGAACTATGGCTACACCTTC. Its protein is CASSVQNYGYTF.

The chain combines TRBV6-1 with TRBJ1-5; 11 bases are shared with TRBD1. This CDR3 spans 16 amino acids. The germline CDR1 and CDR2 sequences are MNHNS and SASEGT. V dropped 4 bases and J dropped 3; count of bases not matched to a gene: 5. The CDR3 reads CASSAKDRGHNQPQHF. CDR3 bases: TGTGCCAGCAGTGCTAAGGACAGGGGGCACAATCAGCCCCAGCATTTT.

As concerns this clone: Other DNA variants within this sample encode the same CDR3. V gene TRBV27 combines with J gene TRBJ2-1; tentatively, D is TRBD1 or TRBD2 (5 bases each). CDR1 and CDR2 (germline): MNHEY, SMNVEV (reference sequence). This CDR3 is 14 amino acids long. Between the trimmed V and J ends, which lost 6 bases and 4 bases, there was a span of 13 bases. The CDR3 reads CASRGTGTYNEQFF. The CDR3 DNA reads as TGTGCCAGCAGAGGGACGGGAACATACAATGAGCAGTTCTTC.